This T cell receptor (beta chain) is from a study of T cell responses to AZD1222 COVID-19 vaccine. Across the study: Second-dose groups at about 4 or about 12 weeks were pooled.

Concerning this clone: Its antigen remains unknown.

General observations from the study: Donors, mostly white British, included more females; clonal diversity was possibly underestimated. Once two AZD1222 doses were given, Spike-specific TCR breadth and depth went up. Variant regions that are unmutated are reportedly the target of nearly half of spike-specific TCRs.

Per the germline V gene, CDR1 is SGHKS and CDR2 is YYEKEE (reference sequence). The CDR3 is 13 residues long. Trimming shortened V by 4 bases and J by 0 bases, and 7 bases separated the two germline ends. Here immunoSEQ multiplex PCR was the method, and the copy in TCRdb shows in-frame clones only, minus some. The data hold some 120,000 clones, with roughly 88% observed a single time. The specimen was peripheral blood, collected on day 0 of AZD1222 vaccination. This receptor was obtained from an adult in good health. This chain connects TRBV5-5 to TRBJ1-1; D gene uncertain. This CDR3 reads CASSGFMNTEAFF. CDR3 nucleotides: TGTGCCAGCAGCGGGTTCATGAACACTGAAGCTTTCTTT.